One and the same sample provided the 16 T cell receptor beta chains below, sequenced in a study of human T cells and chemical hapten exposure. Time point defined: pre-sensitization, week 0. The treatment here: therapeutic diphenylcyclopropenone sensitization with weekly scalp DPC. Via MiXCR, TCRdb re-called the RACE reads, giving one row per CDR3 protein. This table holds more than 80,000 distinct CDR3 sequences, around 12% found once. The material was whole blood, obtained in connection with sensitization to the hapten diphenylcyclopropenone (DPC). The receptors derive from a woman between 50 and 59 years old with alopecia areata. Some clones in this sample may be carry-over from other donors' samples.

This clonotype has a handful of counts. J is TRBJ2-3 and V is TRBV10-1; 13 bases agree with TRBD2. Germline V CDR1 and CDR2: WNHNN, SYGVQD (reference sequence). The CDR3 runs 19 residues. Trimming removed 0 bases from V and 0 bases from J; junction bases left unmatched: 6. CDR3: CASSESLTSGGISTDTQYF. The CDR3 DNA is TGCGCCAGCAGTGAGTCTTTGACTAGCGGGGGGATCAGCACAGATACGCAGTATTTT.

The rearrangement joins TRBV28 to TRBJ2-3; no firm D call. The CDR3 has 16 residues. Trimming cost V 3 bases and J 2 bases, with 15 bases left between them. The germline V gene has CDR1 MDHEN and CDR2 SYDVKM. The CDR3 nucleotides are TGTGCCAGCAGTTTGAAACCACAGCCTTACACAGATACGCAGTATTTT. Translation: CASSLKPQPYTDTQYF.

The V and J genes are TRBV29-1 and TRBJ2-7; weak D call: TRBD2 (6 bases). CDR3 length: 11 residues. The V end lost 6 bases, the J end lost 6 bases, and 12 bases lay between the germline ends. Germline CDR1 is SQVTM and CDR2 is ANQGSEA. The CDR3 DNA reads TGCAGCGTCGGACGGGGGATCGAGCAGTACTTC. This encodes CSVGRGIEQYF.

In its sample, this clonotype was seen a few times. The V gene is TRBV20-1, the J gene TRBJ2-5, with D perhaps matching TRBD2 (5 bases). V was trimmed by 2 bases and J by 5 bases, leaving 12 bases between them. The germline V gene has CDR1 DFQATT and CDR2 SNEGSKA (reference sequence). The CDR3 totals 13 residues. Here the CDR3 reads CSARTPRRETQYF. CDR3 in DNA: TGCAGTGCTAGAACTCCCAGGAGGGAGACCCAGTACTTC.

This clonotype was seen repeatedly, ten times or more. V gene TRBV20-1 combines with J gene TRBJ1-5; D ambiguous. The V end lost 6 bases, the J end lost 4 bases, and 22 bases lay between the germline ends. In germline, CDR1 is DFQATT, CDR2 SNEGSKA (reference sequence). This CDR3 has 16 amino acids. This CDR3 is CSARNAGYDRNQPQHF. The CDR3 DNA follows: TGCAGTGCAAGGAACGCGGGGTACGATCGAAATCAGCCCCAGCATTTT.

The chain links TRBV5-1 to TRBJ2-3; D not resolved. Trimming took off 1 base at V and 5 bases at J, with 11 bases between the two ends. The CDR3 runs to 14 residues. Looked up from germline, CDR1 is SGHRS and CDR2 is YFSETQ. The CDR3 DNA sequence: TGCGCCAGCAGCTTGTCGAAAGGGATAGATACGCAGTATTTT. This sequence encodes CASSLSKGIDTQYF.

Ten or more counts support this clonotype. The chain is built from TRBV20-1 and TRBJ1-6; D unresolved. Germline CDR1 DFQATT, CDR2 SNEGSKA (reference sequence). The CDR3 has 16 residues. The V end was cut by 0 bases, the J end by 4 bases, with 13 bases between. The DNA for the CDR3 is TGCAGTGCTAGAGATCTGGGTTACTATTATAATTCACCCCTCCACTTT. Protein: CSARDLGYYYNSPLHF.

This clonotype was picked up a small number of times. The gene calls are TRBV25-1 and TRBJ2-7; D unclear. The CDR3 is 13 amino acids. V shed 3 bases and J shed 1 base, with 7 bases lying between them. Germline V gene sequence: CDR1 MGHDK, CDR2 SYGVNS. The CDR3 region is CASSEYGSYEQYF. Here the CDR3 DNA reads TGTGCCAGCAGTGAGTATGGATCCTACGAGCAGTACTTC.

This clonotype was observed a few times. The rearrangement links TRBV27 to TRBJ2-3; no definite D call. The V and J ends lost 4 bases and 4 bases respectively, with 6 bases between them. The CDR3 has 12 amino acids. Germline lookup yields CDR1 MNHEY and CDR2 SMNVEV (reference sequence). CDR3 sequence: CASSYFPDTQYF. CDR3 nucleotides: TGTGCCAGCAGTTATTTTCCAGATACGCAGTATTTT.

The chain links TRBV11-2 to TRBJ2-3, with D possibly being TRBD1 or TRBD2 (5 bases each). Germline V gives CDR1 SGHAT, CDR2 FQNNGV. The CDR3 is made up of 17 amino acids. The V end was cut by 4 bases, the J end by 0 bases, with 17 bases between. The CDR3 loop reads CASSSNAGTISTDTQYF. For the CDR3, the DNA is TGTGCCAGCAGCTCGAATGCCGGGACCATCAGCACAGATACGCAGTATTTT. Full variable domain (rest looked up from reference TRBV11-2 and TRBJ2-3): EAGVAQSPRYKIIEKRQSVAFWCNPISGHATLYWYQQILGQGPKLLIQFQNNGVVDDSQLPKDRFSAERLKGVDSTLKIQPAKLEDSAVYLCASSSNAGTISTDTQYFGPGTRLTVL.

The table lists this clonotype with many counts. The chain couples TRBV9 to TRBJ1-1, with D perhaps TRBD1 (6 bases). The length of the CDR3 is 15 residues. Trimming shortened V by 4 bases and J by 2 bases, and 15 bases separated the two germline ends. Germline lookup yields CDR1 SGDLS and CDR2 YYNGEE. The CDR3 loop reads CASSSQLGANTEAFF. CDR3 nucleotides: TGTGCCAGCAGCTCCCAGCTGGGGGCTAACACTGAAGCTTTCTTT.

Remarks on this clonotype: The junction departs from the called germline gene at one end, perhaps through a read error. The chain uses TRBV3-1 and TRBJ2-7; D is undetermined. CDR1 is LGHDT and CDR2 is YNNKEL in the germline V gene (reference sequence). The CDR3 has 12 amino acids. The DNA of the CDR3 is TGTGCCAGCAACCAAGGCAAGGCCTCCAAATCCTTC. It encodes CASNQGKASKSF.

In nucleotides, the CDR3 is TGTGCCAGCAGTTTATTATCCGGGGGCACAGATACGCAGTATTTT. This sequence encodes CASSLLSGGTDTQYF. The chain couples TRBV27 to TRBJ2-3; a possible D gene is TRBD2 (5 bases). Per the germline V gene, CDR1 is MNHEY and CDR2 is SMNVEV (reference sequence). CDR3 size: 15 residues. Between the trimmed V and J ends, which lost 1 base and 1 base, there was a span of 9 bases.

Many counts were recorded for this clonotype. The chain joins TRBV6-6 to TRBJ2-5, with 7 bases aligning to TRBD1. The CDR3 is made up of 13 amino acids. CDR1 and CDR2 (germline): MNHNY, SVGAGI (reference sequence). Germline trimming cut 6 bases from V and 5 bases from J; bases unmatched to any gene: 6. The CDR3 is CASRANRGETQYF. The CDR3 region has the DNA TGTGCCAGCAGGGCAAACAGGGGTGAGACCCAGTACTTC.

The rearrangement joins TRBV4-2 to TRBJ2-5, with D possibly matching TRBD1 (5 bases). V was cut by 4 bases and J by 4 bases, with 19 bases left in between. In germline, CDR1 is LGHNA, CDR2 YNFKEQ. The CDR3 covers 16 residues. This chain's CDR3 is CASSPETRQLGETQYF. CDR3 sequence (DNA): TGTGCCAGCAGCCCCGAAACCAGACAGCTCGGAGAGACCCAGTACTTC.

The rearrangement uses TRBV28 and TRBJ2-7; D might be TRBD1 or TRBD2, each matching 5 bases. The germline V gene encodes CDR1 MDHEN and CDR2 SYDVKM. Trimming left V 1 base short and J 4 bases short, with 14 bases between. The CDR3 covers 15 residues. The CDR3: CASSLLGVAGYEQYF. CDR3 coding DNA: TGTGCCAGCAGTTTATTGGGGGTGGCAGGTTACGAGCAGTACTTC.